The entry that follows covers one T cell receptor (beta chain) sequence. Profiled with immunoSEQ multiplex PCR; TCRdb holds only in-frame clones, not every one. Here the sample spans approximately 6,900 clones, 65% being singletons. CDR3 length: 14 residues. Germline V gene sequence: CDR1 SGHRS, CDR2 YFSETQ. Unmatched junction bases numbered 11, after V lost 4 bases and J lost 8 bases. The sample is drawn from a study of CD4+ T cells in melanoma. The chain couples TRBV5-1 to TRBJ1-2; 7 bases map to TRBD1. This receptor was obtained from a human donor with melanoma. Sequencing was performed on cells from a culture (not recorded whether cultured in vitro). The DNA of the CDR3 is TGCGCCAGCAGCGGGACAGATCTAACTATGGGCTACACCTTC. It encodes CASSGTDLTMGYTF.